This T cell receptor (beta chain) was captured by sequencing in a study of type 1 regulatory T cells. On the study more broadly: This in vitro CD4 product, T-allo10, is enriched for Tr1 cells and alloantigen-specific.

The CDR3 spans 13 residues. V was cut by 4 bases and J by 3 bases, with 11 bases left in between. Looked up from germline, CDR1 is SGHNT and CDR2 is YYREEE (reference sequence). TCRdb fed the reads into MiXCR, producing one record per CDR3 protein. The sample yields approximately 100,000 distinct CDR3 sequences, 31% seen once. The V and J genes are TRBV5-4 and TRBJ2-7; the D gene is possibly TRBD2 (6 bases). This sequence was found in a human donor in good health. The sequenced sample was CD4+ T cells, either the whole sample or a sorted fraction (not recorded which). The CDR3 loop is CASSPWGDYEQYF. The CDR3 nucleotides are TGTGCCAGCAGCCCCTGGGGGGACTACGAGCAGTACTTC.